The clone carrying this T cell receptor beta chain was observed a single time. Repertoires were generated with immunoSEQ multiplex PCR, while TCRdb's copy carries only in-frame clones and drops some. The sample records tens of thousands of clones, more than 85% being singletons. This entry belongs to a study of T cell changes during pregnancy in multiple sclerosis. The material sequenced was CD8+ T cells from peripheral blood mononuclear cells, taken in the third trimester of pregnancy. This clonotype was obtained from a female donor with multiple sclerosis, enrolled in a pregnancy study.

CDR3 protein: CASSYSLESNEQYF. The CDR3 coding sequence is TGTGCCAGCAGTTACTCTCTGGAGAGCAACGAGCAGTACTTC. This rearrangement joins TRBV6-6 to TRBJ2-7; no reliable D call. V was clipped by 0 bases and J by 5 bases, with 11 bases between them. Germline loops: CDR1 MNHNY, CDR2 SVGAGI (reference sequence). The CDR3 length is 14 residues.